This T cell receptor (beta chain) derives from a study of glioma-infiltrating T cells after dendritic cell vaccination. About the research overall: Dendritic cell vaccination trial patients had either newly diagnosed or recurrent glioblastoma.

Trimming removed 4 bases at V and 5 bases at J, with 14 bases between. In germline, CDR1 is LNHDA, CDR2 SQIVND (reference sequence). This CDR3 comprises 14 residues. The time point is: after dendritic cell vaccination, including at tumor progression/relapse. No glioblastoma patient carried an isocitrate dehydrogenase mutation. Blood PBMC samples: pre-vaccination, two weeks post third vaccination, and at tumor progression. The PCR used 60 V beta and 13 J beta primers. Produced via immunoSEQ multiplex PCR; TCRdb's table is partial and in-frame only. The sample holds 80,000 to 100,000 clones, around 80% seen once.

The source was blood, collected after dendritic cell vaccination. This sequence originates from a human donor with glioblastoma. This chain joins TRBV19 and TRBJ1-1; no definite D call. CDR3 bases: TGTGCCAGTAGTAGGTTTCGGACTGATACTGAAGCTTTCTTT. This sequence encodes CASSRFRTDTEAFF.